This T cell receptor beta chain was recorded in a study of a mutant IDH1 vaccine in newly diagnosed glioma. Generated by immunoSEQ multiplex PCR, the TCRdb table keeps only in-frame clones and is missing some. The sample records roughly 99,000 clones, approximately 90% being singletons. The time point here: baseline, week 1 (first vaccination visit). Treatment denoted: pre-vaccination baseline after standard-of-care therapy. The V end lost 6 bases, the J end lost 0 bases, and 19 bases lay between the germline ends. CDR1 and CDR2 (germline): LNHDA, SQIVND (reference sequence). The CDR3 covers 17 residues.

The clonotype originates from a woman aged 50 to 60 with glioma. The sequencing used PBMCs, collected from a glioma patient treated with radiotherapy, temozolomide or both. The V and J genes are TRBV19 and TRBJ2-3; a possible D gene is TRBD2 (6 bases). Written as DNA, the CDR3 is TGTGCCAGTAGCGCCGCGGGTAGTGCGGGAAGCACAGATACGCAGTATTTT. Its translation is CASSAAGSAGSTDTQYF.